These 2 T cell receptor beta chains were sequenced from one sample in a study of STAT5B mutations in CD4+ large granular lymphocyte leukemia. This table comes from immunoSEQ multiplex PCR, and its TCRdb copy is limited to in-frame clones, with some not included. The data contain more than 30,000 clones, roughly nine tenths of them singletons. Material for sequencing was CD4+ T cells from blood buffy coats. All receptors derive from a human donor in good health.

The CDR3 coding sequence is TGCGCCAGCGCCAAGGGGGAGACGGAGACCCAGTACTTC. Residues: CASAKGETETQYF. This chain connects TRBV5-1 to TRBJ2-5, with D possibly matching TRBD1 (6 bases). V lost 7 bases and J 5 bases, leaving 15 bases between the germline ends. Germline values: CDR1 SGHRS, CDR2 YFSETQ. The CDR3 totals 13 residues.

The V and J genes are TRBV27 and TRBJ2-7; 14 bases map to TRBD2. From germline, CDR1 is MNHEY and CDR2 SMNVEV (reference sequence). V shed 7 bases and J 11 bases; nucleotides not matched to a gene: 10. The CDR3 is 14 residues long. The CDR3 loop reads CASTPGLAGEHEYF. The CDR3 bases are TGTGCCAGCACCCCGGGACTAGCGGGAGAACACGAGTACTTC.